One sample yielded the 4 T cell receptor beta chains listed below, sequenced in a study of blood T cell repertoires in COVID-19. This table comes from immunoSEQ multiplex PCR, and its TCRdb copy is limited to in-frame clones, with some not included. Of a few hundred thousand clones listed, approximately 85% are singletons. Sample: peripheral blood. The origin of the receptors is a human donor in a cohort sampled during active COVID-19.

This clone has more than one count but fewer than ten. The chain recombines TRBV29-1 with TRBJ1-5; TRBD1 aligns across 8 bases. The V gene end was trimmed by 5 bases and the J gene end by 1 base; junction bases not matched to a gene: 7. This CDR3 contains 15 residues. Germline CDR1 reads SQVTM; CDR2 reads ANQGSEA. This CDR3 reads CSVYDGQGSNQPQHF. The CDR3 coding sequence is TGCAGCGTTTACGACGGACAGGGCAGCAATCAGCCCCAGCATTTT.

The chain uses TRBV7-9 and TRBJ1-1; possible D gene TRBD1, 5 bases. From germline, CDR1 is SEHNR and CDR2 FQNEAQ (reference sequence). The V end was cut by 5 bases, the J end by 0 bases, with 10 bases between. The CDR3 has 14 amino acids. CDR3 sequence reads: CASSEATVNTEAFF. The CDR3 DNA reads as TGTGCCAGCAGCGAAGCGACAGTGAACACTGAAGCTTTCTTT.

This chain connects TRBV3-1 (or the pseudogene TRBV3-2) to TRBJ1-5; D is undetermined. This CDR3 has 15 amino acids. Germline V gene data show CDR1 as LGHDT and CDR2 as YNNKEL (reference sequence). Trimming removed 0 bases at V and 4 bases at J, with 10 bases between. CDR3 in DNA: TGTGCCAGCAGCCAAGATCTAACAGTGAATCAGCCCCAGCATTTT. Its protein is CASSQDLTVNQPQHF.

The rearrangement links TRBV6-5 to TRBJ2-3; 10 bases map to TRBD1. This CDR3 spans 15 amino acids. V was clipped by 4 bases and J by 4 bases; unmatched bases: 5. CDR1 is MNHEY, CDR2 SVGAGI, per germline. DNA of the CDR3: TGTGCCAGCAGTTTCACTGGGACAGGGGCAGATACGCAGTATTTT. It yields the protein CASSFTGTGADTQYF.